This T cell receptor (beta chain) was identified in a study of read filtering for tumor transcriptome and immune sequencing. Whole-study context: Mean patient age was about 66 years, range about 47 to 90; approximately 17 male, roughly 14 female.

Findings of the study overall: Roughly 80% of IR-seq clonotypes had a single read, yet these held around 3.3% of reads.

This clonotype was recorded many times. The antigen remains unidentified. The germline CDR1 and CDR2 sequences are SGHRS and YFSETQ. V dropped 4 bases and J dropped 2 bases, with 10 bases sitting between them. The CDR3 is made up of 14 amino acids. Molecular barcoded adaptors covering alpha/delta and beta/gamma chains were used on about 0.4 ug RNA. TCRdb processed the reads anew with MiXCR; each CDR3 protein has one entry. The table has 50,000 to 65,000 distinct CDR3 sequences, roughly 19% seen once. Bone marrow was sampled from every patient at the time of active disease. The receptor was derived from a donor older than 35 with multiple myeloma. The chain uses TRBV5-1 and TRBJ2-4; a weak D match, TRBD1 (5 bases). Sample: a population of CD138-negative cells sorted from bone marrow. The CDR3 coding sequence is TGCGCCAGCAGCCTGGGGCCTACCAAAAACATTCAGTACTTC. This translates into CASSLGPTKNIQYF.